Listed here is a single T cell receptor (beta chain). CDR1 is SGHRS and CDR2 is YFSETQ in the germline V gene. The CDR3 covers 15 residues. V shed 4 bases and J 5 bases; nucleotides not matched to a gene: 9. This specimen belongs to a study of T cell changes during pregnancy in multiple sclerosis. Method: immunoSEQ multiplex PCR; TCRdb's copy keeps in-frame clones and lacks some. The sample carries tens of thousands of clones, about 89% recorded once. The sequenced sample was CD4+ T cells from peripheral blood mononuclear cells, obtained in the second trimester of pregnancy. V is TRBV5-1 and J is TRBJ1-1; 9 bases fit TRBD1. The receptor was derived from a female donor with multiple sclerosis, enrolled in a pregnancy study. CDR3: CASSDPGQGRTEAFF. DNA of the CDR3: TGCGCCAGCAGCGACCCGGGACAGGGTAGGACTGAAGCTTTCTTT.